These T cell receptor beta chains were read from a single sample in a study of STAT5B mutations in CD4+ large granular lymphocyte leukemia. Method: immunoSEQ multiplex PCR; TCRdb's copy keeps in-frame clones and lacks some. The table lists just over 40,000 clones, approximately 88% of them singletons, with approximately 0.32% in the top ten. Input material: CD4+ T cells from blood buffy coats. These receptors were obtained from a human donor in good health. CDR3s include the opening cysteine and the closing phenylalanine or tryptophan. Fields, in order: clone size, D gene, J gene, V gene, CDR3 protein, CDR3 DNA. D genes are given only for firm matches. A row's size may be missing; if present it is once, few, many or a size class.

NA NA TRBJ1-4 TRBV30 CAWSVQSDEKLFF TGTGCCTGGAGTGTACAGAGCGATGAAAAACTGTTTTTT
NA NA TRBJ1-1 TRBV19 CASIGAAPMNTEAFF TGTGCCAGTATAGGTGCAGCACCCATGAACACTGAAGCTTTCTTT
once NA TRBJ1-1 TRBV11-2 CASSLTGQGTEAFF TGTGCCAGCAGCCTTACAGGGCAGGGGACTGAAGCTTTCTTT
NA NA TRBJ2-3 TRBV21-1 CASSKFGTDTQYF TGTGCCAGCAGCAAATTTGGCACAGATACGCAGTATTTT
NA TRBD1 TRBJ1-1 TRBV6-6 CASSYRGQVATAFF TGTGCCAGCAGTTACCGGGGACAGGTAGCTACGGCTTTCTTT
NA NA TRBJ2-7 TRBV29-1 CSVDDHSGYEQYF TGCAGCGTTGATGACCACTCAGGATACGAGCAGTACTTC
NA TRBD2 TRBJ2-7 TRBV7-9 CASSLRTSGHYEQYF TGTGCCAGCAGCTTGCGGACTAGCGGGCACTACGAGCAGTACTTC
once TRBD1 TRBJ2-5 TRBV27 CASSFGQGPQETQYF TGTGCCAGCAGTTTCGGACAGGGGCCCCAAGAGACCCAGTACTTC
NA NA TRBJ2-3 TRBV4-2 CASSQGGGQGEYTDTQYF TGTGCCAGCAGCCAAGGCGGCGGGCAGGGTGAATATACAGATACGCAGTATTTT
NA NA TRBJ1-1 TRBV5-1 CASSLERQNTEAFF TGCGCCAGCAGCTTGGAGCGCCAGAACACTGAAGCTTTCTTT